This T cell receptor (beta chain) emerged from a study of graft-versus-host responses after intestinal transplantation. Whole-study context: Every recipient had anti-thymocyte globulin induction and two to three years of tacrolimus plus steroids. Regarding the study as a whole: In patients with graft-donor T cell macrochimerism, allograft graft-versus-host to host-versus-graft clonal ratios were high. The authors found GvH clones in recipient marrow, some appearing first in ileum or blood.

Comment on this clone: Antigen specificity is unknown.

Sequencing used immunoSEQ multiplex PCR; TCRdb keeps in-frame clones, though not all of them. Of around 78,000 clones listed, around nine tenths are singletons. V trimming: 2 bases; J trimming: 7 bases; junction bases outside the gene matches: 4. Looked up from germline, CDR1 is SGHVS and CDR2 is FQNEAQ. There are 13 residues in the CDR3. V and J are TRBV7-8 and TRBJ1-1; 7 bases line up with TRBD1. The source was unstimulated CD8+ T cells sorted from spleen or lymph node cells, collected before transplant. This receptor was identified in a human donor who was the organ donor for an intestinal transplant. CDR3 region: CASSLIRTGEAFF. CDR3 nucleotide sequence: TGTGCCAGCAGCTTAATACGGACAGGTGAAGCTTTCTTT.